Below, 21 T cell receptor beta chains from the same sample are listed, as sequenced in a study of lung T cells in sarcoidosis with Löfgren's syndrome. One entry per CDR3 protein results from TCRdb running MiXCR on the reads. The data contain around 21,000 distinct CDR3 sequences, roughly 20% of them singletons. Sequencing input: CD4+ T cells from PBMCs. The receptor source for this set is a human donor with sarcoidosis (Löfgren's syndrome or another form), or a control subject (not recorded which).

This rearrangement joins TRBV5-6 to TRBJ2-1; TRBD1 agrees at 9 bases. V gave up 0 bases and J gave up 7 bases; unmatched junction bases: 5. The CDR3 covers 15 residues. In germline, CDR1 is SGHDT, CDR2 YYEEEE. CDR3: CASSLAGTGRNEQFF. In nucleotides, the CDR3 is TGTGCCAGCAGCTTGGCCGGGACAGGGAGAAATGAGCAGTTCTTC.

This clonotype is classed as medium-sized. This chain links TRBV27 with TRBJ2-3, with 10 positions matching TRBD1. This CDR3 contains 16 residues. The germline V gene encodes CDR1 MNHEY and CDR2 SMNVEV (reference sequence). V was clipped by 2 bases and J by 4 bases; unmatched bases: 6. The CDR3 DNA is TGTGCCAGCAGTTTACGCGGACAGGGGGTGGCAGATACGCAGTATTTT. Translated: CASSLRGQGVADTQYF.

This clonotype was counted ten times or more. V gene TRBV19 combines with J gene TRBJ1-2, with 7 bases fitting TRBD1. This CDR3 has 12 residues. Germline V gene sequence: CDR1 LNHDA, CDR2 SQIVND (reference sequence). The trim removed 10 bases at V and 3 bases at J, leaving 5 bases unmatched. Written as DNA, the CDR3 is TGTGCCACTATCGACAGGGACTATGGCTACACCTTC. Translation gives CATIDRDYGYTF. The full variable domain, completed using reference TRBV19 and TRBJ1-2, is DGGITQSPKYLFRKEGQNVTLSCEQNLNHDAMYWYRQDPGQGLRLIYYSQIVNDFQKGDIAEGYSVSREKKESFPLTVTSAQKNPTAFYLCATIDRDYGYTFGSGTRLTVV.

This clonotype was seen at least ten times. The chain has TRBV29-1 and TRBJ2-7; D gene uncertain. Deletions cut 5 bases from V and 6 bases from J, with 20 bases between. Germline CDR1 reads SQVTM; CDR2 reads ANQGSEA. The length of the CDR3 is 14 residues. CDR3 loop: CSVCQTSTQSEQYF. The CDR3 coding sequence is TGCAGCGTTTGCCAGACGAGTACTCAATCCGAGCAGTACTTC.

This clonotype was seen once. One base away lies a much larger clone, so this may be a sequencing read error. This chain joins TRBV4-2 and TRBJ1-3, with D tentatively TRBD1 (6 bases). The CDR3 length is 16 residues. CDR1 and CDR2 from the germline V gene are LGHNA and YNFKEQ. V lost 0 bases and J lost 3, with 12 bases in between. In DNA, the CDR3 is TGTGCCAGCAGCCAAGAGGCGGGGGCGTGTGGAAACACCATATATTTT. This codes for CASSQEAGACGNTIYF.

Many counts were recorded for this clonotype. The V call is TRBV19, the J call TRBJ2-2; perhaps TRBD1 as D (6 bases). CDR1 and CDR2 from the germline V gene are LNHDA and SQIVND (reference sequence). V was clipped by 8 bases and J by 6 bases, with 13 bases between them. CDR3 length equals 13 residues. CDR3 nucleotide sequence: TGTGCCAGTGATCTACAGGGATCCGGGGAGCTGTTTTTT. This translates into CASDLQGSGELFF.

This clonotype is labeled medium-sized. CDR3 region: CASSPGTPYAETQYF. In nucleotides, the CDR3 is TGTGCCAGCAGCCCTGGGACGCCGTACGCAGAGACCCAGTACTTC. The chain carries TRBV7-2 and TRBJ2-5; tentatively, D is TRBD1 or TRBD2 (5 bases each). Trimming pared 5 bases from V and 4 bases from J, leaving 17 bases between. The CDR3 sequence is 15 residues long. Germline lookup yields CDR1 SGHTA and CDR2 FQGNSA. Drawing the rest from reference TRBV7-2 and TRBJ2-5, the complete variable domain is GAGVSQSPSNKVTEKGKDVELRCDPISGHTALYWYRQSLGQGLEFLIYFQGNSAPDKSGLPSDRFSAERTGGSVSTLTIQRTQQEDSAVYLCASSPGTPYAETQYFGPGTRLLVL.

This clonotype was seen repeatedly, ten times or more. CDR3 DNA sequence: TGTGCCAGCAGCCCGTCTGACAGGGATAGGACAGATACGCAGTATTTT. The encoded protein is CASSPSDRDRTDTQYF. V and J are TRBV7-9 and TRBJ2-3; 7 bases line up with TRBD1. The CDR3 length is 16 residues. Losses at the gene ends were 5 bases for V and 3 bases for J; bases not matched to a gene: 11. CDR1 is SEHNR and CDR2 is FQNEAQ in the germline V gene (reference sequence).

This clonotype appeared a few times. This may arise from a read error, as a much more abundant clone is one base away. This chain links TRBV24-1 with TRBJ2-3, with D tentatively TRBD1 (5 bases). Germline CDR1 reads KGHDR; CDR2 reads SFDVKD. CDR3 length equals 14 residues. Trimming removed 5 bases at V and 2 bases at J, with 10 bases between. CDR3 residues: CATSGPTATDTQYF. The DNA for the CDR3 is TGTGCCACCAGTGGACCGACAGCCACAGATACGCAGTATTTT.

The V gene is TRBV20-1, the J gene TRBJ2-7; 9 bases are shared with TRBD1. There are 16 residues in the CDR3. With V trimmed by 6 bases and J by 13 bases, 25 bases remained unmatched. Germline values: CDR1 DFQATT, CDR2 SNEGSKA (reference sequence). DNA for the CDR3: TGCAGTGCCCGGGAATATGGACAGGGGAGCTCCTACGAGCTATACTTC. Its protein is CSAREYGQGSSYELYF.

The V gene is TRBV30, the J gene TRBJ2-7; 11 nucleotides match TRBD1. Germline V gives CDR1 GTSNPN, CDR2 SVGIG (reference sequence). Trimming cost V 5 bases and J 5 bases; bases outside gene matches: 11. The CDR3 has 15 amino acids. CDR3: CAWARQRTGGHEQYF. The CDR3 DNA is TGTGCCTGGGCCCGACAACGGACAGGGGGCCACGAGCAGTACTTC.

Turning to this clonotype: One end of the junction varies from germline; a read error may be responsible. The rearrangement links TRBV13 to TRBJ2-3; a weak D match, TRBD1 (5 bases). Germline values: CDR1 PRHDT, CDR2 FYEKMQ (reference sequence). This CDR3 is 13 amino acids long. The CDR3 DNA follows: TGTGCCAGCAGCTCTAGACAGTTGGATACGCTGTATTTT. Translating gives CASSSRQLDTLYF. Supplemented by reference TRBV13 and TRBJ2-3, the full variable domain reads AAGVIQSPRHLIKEKRETATLKCYPIPRHDTVYWYQQGPGQDPQFLISFYEKMQSDKGSIPDRFSAQQFSDYHSELNMSSLELGDSALYFCASSSRQLDTLYFGPGTRLTVL.

In its sample, this clonotype is medium-sized (0.01 to 0.1%). The rearrangement uses TRBV6-1 and TRBJ1-1; TRBD1 matches at 7 bases. The V and J ends lost 5 bases and 1 base, in that order; junction bases with no gene match: 4. CDR1 is MNHNS and CDR2 is SASEGT in the germline V gene. The length of the CDR3 is 14 residues. CDR3 residues: CASSHRQGNTEAFF. The CDR3 DNA sequence: TGTGCCAGCAGTCACCGACAGGGGAACACTGAAGCTTTCTTT.

This clonotype was seen at least ten times. The V gene is TRBV7-6, the J gene TRBJ1-1, with TRBD1 identical over 12 bases. This CDR3 is built from 14 residues. Trimming at V came to 5 bases and at J to 6 bases, leaving 4 bases not matched to a gene. CDR1 is SGHVS and CDR2 is FNYEAQ in the germline V gene. CDR3 DNA: TGTGCCAGCAGCCCGGGACAGGGGGCCTCTGAAGCTTTCTTT. Its protein is CASSPGQGASEAFF.

This clonotype came up many times. The chain employs TRBV4-3 and TRBJ2-4; weak D call: TRBD2 (6 bases). The CDR3 sequence is 14 residues long. Germline lookup yields CDR1 LGHNA and CDR2 YSLEER. Trimming removed 0 bases at V and 7 bases at J, with 10 bases between. The CDR3 loop is CASSQDTSRNIQYF. In DNA, the CDR3 is TGCGCCAGCAGCCAAGATACTAGCCGGAACATTCAGTACTTC.

To note about this clonotype: A much larger clone is a single base away; this may be a read error. The chain carries TRBV3-1 and TRBJ2-1; 8 nucleotides agree with TRBD1. Germline V gives CDR1 LGHDT, CDR2 YNNKEL (reference sequence). After removal of 8 bases from V and 5 bases from J, the junction contained 11 bases not matched to a gene. The CDR3 runs to 15 residues. CDR3: CASGRWTGRDNEQFF. CDR3 sequence (DNA): TGTGCCAGCGGCCGGTGGACAGGGCGAGACAATGAGCAGTTCTTC.

As for this clonotype: The CDR3 carries no conserved terminal phenylalanine or tryptophan, so it likely arises from a read error. This sequence joins TRBV12-3 or TRBV12-4 and TRBJ2-3; D is ambiguous. The CDR3 extends over 13 amino acids. V lost 3 bases and J lost 4, with 8 bases in between. The CDR3 DNA follows: TGTGCCAGCAGTTTTTCGGCGTCAGATACGCAGTATATT. Translating gives CASSFSASDTQYI.

The table lists this clonotype with many counts. The rearrangement links TRBV12-3 or TRBV12-4 to TRBJ2-3; D gene ambiguous. The length of the CDR3 is 15 residues. V was shortened by 5 bases and J by 0 bases, with 12 bases between the two germline ends. The CDR3 is CASSIDGGSTDTQYF. In DNA, the CDR3 is TGTGCCAGCAGTATTGATGGCGGTAGCACAGATACGCAGTATTTT.

This clonotype occurred many times. The chain has TRBV3-1 and TRBJ1-2, with D perhaps TRBD1 (6 bases). V was trimmed by 3 bases and J by 6 bases, leaving 11 bases between them. CDR1 is LGHDT and CDR2 is YNNKEL in the germline V gene (reference sequence). This CDR3 spans 13 amino acids. The CDR3 region has the DNA TGTGCCAGCAGCCACGGACAGACGGATGGCTACACCTTC. This encodes CASSHGQTDGYTF. The entire variable domain, with the rest obtained from reference TRBV3-1 and TRBJ1-2, is as follows: DTAVSQTPKYLVTQMGNDKSIKCEQNLGHDTMYWYKQDSKKFLKIMFSYNNKELIINETVPNRFSPKSPDKAHLNLHINSLELGDSAVYFCASSHGQTDGYTFGSGTRLTVV.

Regarding this clonotype: This clone may be a read error of a much larger clone one base away. The chain carries TRBV28 and TRBJ1-6, with D uncertain. The CDR3 runs 12 residues. Trimming cost V 10 bases and J 5 bases, with 9 bases left between them. CDR1 is MDHEN, CDR2 SYDVKM, per germline. The DNA for the CDR3 is TGTGCCACGAACGGAAATAATTCACCCCTCCACTTT. It translates to CATNGNNSPLHF.

This clonotype was seen at least ten times. The rearrangement links TRBV6-4 to TRBJ1-1; TRBD1 might be the D (6 bases). CDR1 is MRHNA and CDR2 is SNTAGT in the germline V gene. CDR3 length: 14 residues. Between the trimmed V and J ends, which lost 9 bases and 4 bases, there was a span of 18 bases. This CDR3 is CASPQGRPVTEAFF. For the CDR3, the DNA is TGTGCCAGTCCTCAGGGGAGGCCGGTCACTGAAGCTTTCTTT.